The source of this T cell receptor (beta chain) is a study of blood T cell repertoires in COVID-19. Looking at the study overall: Whether acute or convalescent, the COVID-19 samples came from the United States, Italy and Spain. T cells, B-cell-depleted T cells, or PBMCs supplied cDNA or gDNA.

Germline CDR1 SGHTA, CDR2 FQGTGA. This CDR3 is built from 17 residues. Trimming at V came to 6 bases and at J to 5 bases, leaving 14 bases not matched to a gene. Original analysis: Reference gene primers were amplified, and this amplification served to estimate nucleated cell counts. This table comes from immunoSEQ multiplex PCR, and its TCRdb copy is limited to in-frame clones, with some not included. The DNA was the basis for D and trimming; V, J and clone size are from that table. The sample records some 100,000 clones, 85% to 90% being singletons. This clonotype originated in an elderly woman with active COVID-19. The sequenced sample consisted of peripheral blood. This rearrangement joins TRBV7-3 to TRBJ2-1; 9 nucleotides agree with TRBD2. CDR3 loop: CASSRMAGTSPNNEQFF. As DNA, the CDR3 is TGTGCCAGCAGTCGAATGGCGGGGACTAGCCCTAACAATGAGCAGTTCTTC.